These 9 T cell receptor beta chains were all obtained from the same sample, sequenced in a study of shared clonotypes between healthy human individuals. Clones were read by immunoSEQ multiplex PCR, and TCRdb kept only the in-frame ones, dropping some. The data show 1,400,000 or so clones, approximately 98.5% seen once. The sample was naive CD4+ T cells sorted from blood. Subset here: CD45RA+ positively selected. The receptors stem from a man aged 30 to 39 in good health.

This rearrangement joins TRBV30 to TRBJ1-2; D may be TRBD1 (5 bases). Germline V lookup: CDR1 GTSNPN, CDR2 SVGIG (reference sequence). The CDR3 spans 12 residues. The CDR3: CASSRGGDGYTF. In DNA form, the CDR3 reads TGTGCTTCCTCGAGGGGAGGGGATGGCTACACCTTC.

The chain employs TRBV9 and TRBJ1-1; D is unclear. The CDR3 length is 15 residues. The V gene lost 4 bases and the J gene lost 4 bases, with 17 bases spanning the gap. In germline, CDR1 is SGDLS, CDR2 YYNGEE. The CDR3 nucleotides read TGTGCCAGCAGCCCGCGGACGGTTTCTGGCACTGAAGCTTTCTTT. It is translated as CASSPRTVSGTEAFF.

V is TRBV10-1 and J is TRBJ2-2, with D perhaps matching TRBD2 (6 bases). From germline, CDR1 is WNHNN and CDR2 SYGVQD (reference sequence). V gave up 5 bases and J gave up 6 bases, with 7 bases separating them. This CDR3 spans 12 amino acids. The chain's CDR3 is CASSLAPGELFF. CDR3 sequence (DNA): TGCGCCAGCAGTCTAGCGCCCGGGGAGCTGTTTTTT.

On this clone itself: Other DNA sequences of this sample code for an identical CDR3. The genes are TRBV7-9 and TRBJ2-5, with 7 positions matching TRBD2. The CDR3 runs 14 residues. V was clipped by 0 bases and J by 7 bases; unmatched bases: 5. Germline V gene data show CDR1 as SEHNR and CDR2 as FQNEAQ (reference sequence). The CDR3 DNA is TGTGCCAGCAGCTTAGCGGGGGGGGGAGGGACCCAGTACTTC. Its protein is CASSLAGGGGTQYF.

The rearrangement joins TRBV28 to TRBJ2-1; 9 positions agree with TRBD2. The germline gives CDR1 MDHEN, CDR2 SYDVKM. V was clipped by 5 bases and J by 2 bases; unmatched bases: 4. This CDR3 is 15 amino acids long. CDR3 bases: TGTGCCAGCAGTCAAGCGGGGGGACCCTACAATGAGCAGTTCTTC. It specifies CASSQAGGPYNEQFF.

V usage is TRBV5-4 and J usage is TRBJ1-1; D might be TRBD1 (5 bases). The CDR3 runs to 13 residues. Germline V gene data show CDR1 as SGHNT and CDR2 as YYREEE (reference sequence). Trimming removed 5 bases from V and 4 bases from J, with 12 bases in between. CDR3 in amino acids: CASRRGPGTEAFF. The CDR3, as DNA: TGTGCCAGCAGGCGGGGACCGGGCACTGAAGCTTTCTTT. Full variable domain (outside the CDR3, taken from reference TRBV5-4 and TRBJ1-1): ETGVTQSPTHLIKTRGQQVTLRCSSQSGHNTVSWYQQALGQGPQFIFQYYREEENGRGNFPPRFSGLQFPNYSSELNVNALELDDSALYLCASRRGPGTEAFFGQGTRLTVV.

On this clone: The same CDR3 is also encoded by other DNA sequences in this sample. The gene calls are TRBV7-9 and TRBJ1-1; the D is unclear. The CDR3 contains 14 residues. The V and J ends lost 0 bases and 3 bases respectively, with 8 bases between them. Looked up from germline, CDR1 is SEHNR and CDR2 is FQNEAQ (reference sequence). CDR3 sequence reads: CASSLARGYTEAFF. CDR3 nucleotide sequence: TGTGCCAGCAGCTTAGCCCGAGGATACACTGAAGCTTTCTTT.

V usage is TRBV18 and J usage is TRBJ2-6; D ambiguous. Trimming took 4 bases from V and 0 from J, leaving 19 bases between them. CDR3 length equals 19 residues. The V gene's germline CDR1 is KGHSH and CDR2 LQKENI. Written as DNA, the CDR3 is TGTGCCAGCTCACGGAAAGTGGCAGAACCCACCTCTGGGGCCAACGTCCTGACTTTC. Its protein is CASSRKVAEPTSGANVLTF.

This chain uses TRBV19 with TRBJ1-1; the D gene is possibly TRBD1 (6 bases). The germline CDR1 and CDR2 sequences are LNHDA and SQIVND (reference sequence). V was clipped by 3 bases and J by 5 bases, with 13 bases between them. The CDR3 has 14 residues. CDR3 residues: CASSIGGFGTEAFF. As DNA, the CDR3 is TGTGCCAGTAGTATTGGGGGCTTCGGGACTGAAGCTTTCTTT.